Listed here are 19 T cell receptor beta chains from one sample, sequenced in a study of T cell changes during pregnancy in multiple sclerosis. Sequencing was performed with immunoSEQ multiplex PCR; in TCRdb, only in-frame clones are kept and a portion is missing. The profile shows about 40,000 clones, 89% of them singletons. The specimen was CD4+ T cells from peripheral blood mononuclear cells, collected in the first trimester of pregnancy. The origin of the receptors is a female donor with multiple sclerosis, enrolled in a pregnancy study.

The chain joins TRBV5-6 to TRBJ1-2; TRBD1 matches at 9 bases. The trim removed 4 bases at V and 5 bases at J, leaving 6 bases unmatched. The CDR3 length is 14 residues. Germline V gives CDR1 SGHDT, CDR2 YYEEEE. The CDR3 DNA reads as TGTGCCAGCAGCGACACCGGGACAGGGTATGGCTACACCTTC. This sequence encodes CASSDTGTGYGYTF. Together with reference TRBV5-6 and TRBJ1-2, the CDR3 gives the full variable domain: DAGVTQSPTHLIKTRGQQVTLRCSPKSGHDTVSWYQQALGQGPQFIFQYYEEEERQRGNFPDRFSGHQFPNYSSELNVNALLLGDSALYLCASSDTGTGYGYTFGSGTRLTVV.

This chain joins TRBV6-1 and TRBJ2-1; 14 bases line up with TRBD2. The germline CDR1 and CDR2 sequences are MNHNS and SASEGT. V dropped 7 bases and J dropped 9; count of bases not matched to a gene: 8. The CDR3 runs to 15 residues. The CDR3 DNA reads TGTGCCAGCACGGTGACTAGCGGGGGGGCCGGTGAGCAGTTCTTC. Translating gives CASTVTSGGAGEQFF.

The chain links TRBV6-6 to TRBJ2-2; 10 bases are a match to TRBD1. Trimming removed 7 bases from V and 8 bases from J; junction bases left unmatched: 4. Germline-derived CDR1 and CDR2 are MNHNY and SVGAGI (reference sequence). There are 13 residues in the CDR3. DNA of the CDR3: TGTGCCAGCACCGGGACAGGGGAAGGGGAGCTGTTTTTT. Its translation: CASTGTGEGELFF.

The V call is TRBV5-1, the J call TRBJ2-7, with 7 bases matching TRBD1. Trimming took 2 bases from V and 1 from J; bases not matched to a gene: 3. From germline, CDR1 is SGHRS and CDR2 YFSETQ. This CDR3 region has 14 residues. This CDR3 reads CASSLPGQSYEQYF. The CDR3 nucleotides read TGCGCCAGCAGCTTACCGGGACAGTCCTACGAGCAGTACTTC. Full variable domain (missing parts from reference TRBV5-1 and TRBJ2-7): KAGVTQTPRYLIKTRGQQVTLSCSPISGHRSVSWYQQTPGQGLQFLFEYFSETQRNKGNFPGRFSGRQFSNSRSEMNVSTLELGDSALYLCASSLPGQSYEQYFGPGTRLTVT.

This clone turned up a few times. The rearrangement links TRBV29-1 to TRBJ2-3, with 13 bases aligning to TRBD2. V was clipped by 7 bases and J by 4 bases; unmatched bases: 5. The CDR3 runs 14 residues. From germline, CDR1 is SQVTM and CDR2 ANQGSEA. CDR3 coding DNA: TGCAGCGGCAGGACTAGCGGGAGTGCAGATACGCAGTATTTT. Protein product: CSGRTSGSADTQYF.

V and J are TRBV2 and TRBJ1-1; TRBD1 agrees at 7 bases. Unmatched junction bases numbered 11, after V lost 7 bases and J lost 6 bases. The CDR3 spans 14 residues. The germline V gene encodes CDR1 SNHLY and CDR2 FYNNEI. The CDR3 DNA is TGTGCCAGCATCCGTGAGGGGGCCGCTCCTGAAGCTTTCTTT. Translated: CASIREGAAPEAFF.

The chain employs TRBV18 and TRBJ1-2, with D maybe TRBD1 (5 bases). Germline CDR1 KGHSH, CDR2 LQKENI. The CDR3 consists of 14 residues. The V and J ends lost 0 bases and 8 bases respectively, with 13 bases between them. The CDR3 nucleotides read TGTGCCAGCTCACCACCGGGACTGCCGCGAGGCTACACCTTC. Residues: CASSPPGLPRGYTF.

J is TRBJ1-2 and V is TRBV7-9; TRBD1 is a possible D gene (6 bases). Deletions cut 5 bases from V and 2 bases from J, with 12 bases between. The V gene's germline CDR1 is SEHNR and CDR2 FQNEAQ (reference sequence). This CDR3 spans 14 amino acids. The CDR3 is CASSPGQSNYGYTF. The CDR3 region has the DNA TGTGCCAGCAGCCCCGGACAGAGCAACTATGGCTACACCTTC.

The chain uses TRBV30 and TRBJ2-4; possible D gene TRBD2, 5 bases. V lost 3 bases and J lost 7, with 13 bases in between. This CDR3 region has 13 residues. CDR1 GTSNPN and CDR2 SVGIG come from the germline V gene (reference sequence). In nucleotides, the CDR3 is TGTGCCTGGAGGAAAGGGAGTACGAACATTCAGTACTTC. It encodes CAWRKGSTNIQYF.

For the CDR3, the DNA is TGTGCCAGCAGCTCCCAGGGGAGGGAGGACGCTGGAAACACCATATATTTT. Amino acid sequence: CASSSQGREDAGNTIYF. The rearrangement joins TRBV7-9 to TRBJ1-3; a weak D match, TRBD1 (6 bases). Trimming left V 4 bases short and J 2 bases short, with 18 bases between. The CDR3 has 17 amino acids. CDR1 and CDR2 (germline): SEHNR, FQNEAQ (reference sequence).

The J gene is TRBJ1-5, the V gene TRBV2, with 9 bases that match TRBD1. V was clipped by 5 bases and J by 4 bases; unmatched bases: 12. Germline V lookup: CDR1 SNHLY, CDR2 FYNNEI. This CDR3 has 17 residues. CDR3 in amino acids: CASSSPWTGELNQPQHF. The CDR3 bases are TGTGCCAGCAGTAGCCCCTGGACAGGGGAACTTAATCAGCCCCAGCATTTT.

The V gene is TRBV11-2, the J gene TRBJ2-5, with a weak D call TRBD2 (5 bases). Trimming stripped 6 bases from V and 2 bases from J, with 16 bases between. The CDR3 is made up of 15 amino acids. In germline, CDR1 is SGHAT, CDR2 FQNNGV. The CDR3 DNA reads as TGTGCCAGCAGGCTGGGAGCGGTCCCACAAGAGACCCAGTACTTC. Translated, it gives CASRLGAVPQETQYF.

V usage is TRBV2 and J usage is TRBJ2-7; 10 bases map to TRBD2. This CDR3 region has 21 residues. CDR1 is SNHLY, CDR2 FYNNEI, per germline. Trimming took 3 bases from V and 0 from J; bases not matched to a gene: 20. CDR3 nucleotides: TGTGCCAGCAGTGATCCCACTAGCGGGGTCTTTGTCGGCAAATACTCCTACGAGCAGTACTTC. Its translation is CASSDPTSGVFVGKYSYEQYF.

The CDR3 DNA sequence: TGTGCCTGGAGTTTGGCTGACAATCAGCCCCAGCATTTT. The encoded protein is CAWSLADNQPQHF. The chain carries TRBV30 and TRBJ1-5; D is unclear. Germline V gene data show CDR1 as GTSNPN and CDR2 as SVGIG (reference sequence). Trimming shortened V by 2 bases and J by 3 bases, and 8 bases separated the two germline ends. The CDR3 runs to 13 residues.

J is TRBJ1-4 and V is TRBV15, with 8 bases identical to TRBD1. V lost 1 base to trimming and J lost 4 bases; unmatched junction nucleotides: 8. Germline lookup yields CDR1 LNHNV and CDR2 YYDKDF (reference sequence). The CDR3 runs 17 residues. CDR3 loop: CATSRGPQGGDNEKLFF. CDR3 nucleotides: TGTGCCACCAGCAGAGGCCCACAGGGGGGGGATAATGAAAAACTGTTTTTT.

The CDR3, as DNA: TGCGCCAGCAGCTGGACTAGTGTCACAGATACGCAGTATTTT. Amino acids: CASSWTSVTDTQYF. The rearrangement joins TRBV5-1 to TRBJ2-3, with 7 bases that match TRBD2. The CDR3 is 14 amino acids. Per germline, CDR1 SGHRS and CDR2 YFSETQ. The ends lost 3 bases at V and 2 bases at J; junction bases unmatched: 3.

The chain combines TRBV5-1 with TRBJ1-1; possibly TRBD1 for D (5 bases). The V gene's germline CDR1 is SGHRS and CDR2 YFSETQ. V lost 5 bases, J lost 2 bases, and 10 bases lay in between. The CDR3 covers 13 residues. The DNA for the CDR3 is TGCGCCAGCAGGGCTAGGGGTAACACTGAAGCTTTCTTT. Its translation: CASRARGNTEAFF.

The chain carries TRBV5-4 and TRBJ1-1; the match to TRBD1 covers 8 bases. This CDR3 is built from 15 residues. Germline CDR1 SGHNT, CDR2 YYREEE (reference sequence). V shed 2 bases and J 3 bases; nucleotides not matched to a gene: 6. The CDR3, as DNA: TGTGCCAGCAGCTTCGGACAGGGAGGGGACACTGAAGCTTTCTTT. Translated: CASSFGQGGDTEAFF.

The chain carries TRBV5-8 and TRBJ2-3; 8 nucleotides line up with TRBD2. J gave up 2 bases and V 4 bases, and 9 bases lay outside the gene matches. Germline lookup yields CDR1 SGHTS and CDR2 YDEGEE. The CDR3 consists of 16 residues. The CDR3 protein is CASSKKTGRATDTQYF. CDR3 nucleotides: TGTGCCAGCAGCAAGAAGACCGGGAGGGCCACAGATACGCAGTATTTT. Full variable domain (rest looked up from reference TRBV5-8 and TRBJ2-3): EAGVTQSPTHLIKTRGQQATLRCSPISGHTSVYWYQQALGLGLQFLLWYDEGEERNRGNFPPRFSGRQFPNYSSELNVNALELEDSALYLCASSKKTGRATDTQYFGPGTRLTVL.